Listed below are T cell receptor beta chains from one sample, sequenced in a study of cytomegalovirus exposure and HLA in healthy donors. Using immunoSEQ multiplex PCR, the repertoire was profiled, and TCRdb retains in-frame clones only, with some absent. This table has around 130,000 clones, about 84% appearing once. Source material: PBMCs. All receptors come from a boy aged 5-17 years in good health and CMV-seronegative. CDR3s include the opening cysteine and the closing phenylalanine or tryptophan. A D gene is named only where the DNA matches it firmly. Not all rows give a size; the values are once, few, many and, for expanded clones, a class.

TRBJ2-7 TRBV30 - - CAWSSQRGGEQYF TGTGCCTGGAGTTCTCAAAGGGGGGGGGAGCAGTACTTC
TRBJ1-1 TRBV6-4 - - CASSDLNGLAEAFF TGTGCCAGCAGTGACTTGAACGGCCTAGCTGAAGCTTTCTTT
TRBJ2-2 TRBV19 - few CASSGSESGELFF TGTGCCAGTTCCGGATCGGAGAGCGGGGAGCTGTTTTTT
TRBJ2-1 TRBV7-9 TRBD1 - CATDRGLVNEQFF TGTGCCACAGACAGGGGGCTCGTCAATGAGCAGTTCTTC
TRBJ2-5 TRBV9 TRBD2 few CASSPLGGGETQYF TGTGCCAGCAGCCCCCTCGGGGGAGGGGAGACCCAGTACTTC
TRBJ1-1 TRBV30 - few CAWTAGTWAAFF TGTGCCTGGACGGCAGGAACCTGGGCAGCTTTCTTT
TRBJ2-7 TRBV7-9 TRBD2 few CASSPGGAGEQYF TGTGCCAGCAGCCCCGGGGGGGCCGGCGAGCAGTACTTC
TRBJ1-4 TRBV5-1 TRBD1 once CASAPTGATNEKLFF TGCGCCAGCGCCCCCACAGGGGCAACTAATGAAAAACTGTTTTTT
TRBJ2-1 TRBV7-9 TRBD2 - CASSPLAGGHNEQFF TGTGCCAGCAGCCCCCTCGCGGGAGGGCACAATGAGCAGTTCTTC
TRBJ2-3 TRBV7-9 TRBD2 - CSSSLRLAGPEGTDTQYF TGTTCCAGCAGCTTGCGACTAGCGGGCCCCGAGGGCACAGATACGCAGTATTTT
TRBJ1-1 TRBV6-5 TRBD1 - CASSRGQRVNTEAFF TGTGCCAGCAGCCGGGGACAGAGAGTGAACACTGAAGCTTTCTTT
TRBJ2-3 TRBV6-6 - - CASSPTGDTDTQYF TGTGCCAGCAGCCCGACCGGGGACACAGATACGCAGTATTTT
TRBJ1-1 TRBV5-1 - - CASSLALGLLGEDTEAFF TGCGCCAGCAGCTTGGCCCTAGGCCTACTAGGTGAGGACACTGAAGCTTTCTTT
TRBJ2-7 TRBV5-3 - - CARRSTSYEQYF TGTGCCAGAAGGTCTACCTCCTACGAGCAGTACTTC
TRBJ2-1 TRBV25-1 - - CASSDRAAYNEQFF TGTGCCAGCAGTGACAGAGCGGCCTACAATGAGCAGTTCTTC
TRBJ2-2 TRBV27 TRBD2 - CASSRGTSGMGELFF TGTGCCAGCAGTAGAGGGACTAGCGGGATGGGGGAGCTGTTTTTT
TRBJ1-1 TRBV2 - few CASSELVAEAFF TGTGCCAGCAGTGAATTAGTAGCTGAAGCTTTCTTT
TRBJ1-1 TRBV27 - - CASSLSGVAFAFF TGTGCCAGCAGTTTATCGGGAGTCGCTTTCGCTTTCTTT
TRBJ2-1 TRBV4-2 - - CASSQSRGNHNEQFF TGTGCCAGCAGCCAAAGCAGAGGGAACCACAATGAGCAGTTCTTC
TRBJ2-2 TRBV7-3 TRBD2 - CASSRTPLAGVPGELFF TGTGCCAGCAGCCGGACGCCACTAGCGGGAGTCCCCGGGGAGCTGTTTTTT
TRBJ2-7 TRBV29-1 TRBD2 - CSVGQRSGTSGEQYF TGCAGCGTTGGACAACGATCCGGGACTAGCGGAGAGCAGTACTTC
TRBJ1-4 TRBV5-4 TRBD1 - CASSSGGQNNEKLFF TGTGCCAGCAGCTCAGGGGGACAGAATAATGAAAAACTGTTTTTT
TRBJ1-2 TRBV27 TRBD1 - CASSGTGQGYTF TGTGCCAGCAGTGGGACAGGGCAGGGCTACACCTTC
TRBJ2-7 TRBV29-1 TRBD1 - CSTRDRGTYEQYF TGCAGTACCCGGGACAGGGGAACCTACGAGCAGTACTTC
TRBJ1-2 TRBV9 - - CASSPFEGLAGFYGYTF TGTGCCAGCAGCCCGTTCGAGGGCCTTGCCGGATTCTATGGCTACACCTTC
TRBJ2-7 TRBV19 - - CASSPTLAYEQYF TGTGCCAGTAGCCCAACTTTAGCCTACGAGCAGTACTTC
TRBJ2-3 TRBV2 TRBD2 - CASSATSVVTDTQYF TGTGCCAGCAGTGCCACTAGCGTTGTCACAGATACGCAGTATTTT
TRBJ2-3 TRBV27 - - CASSWAPGTDTQYF TGTGCCAGCAGTTGGGCCCCAGGCACAGATACGCAGTATTTT
TRBJ2-1 TRBV10-3 TRBD2 - CAISESLLADYNEQFF TGTGCCATCAGTGAGTCGTTACTAGCGGATTACAATGAGCAGTTCTTC
TRBJ1-3 TRBV6-5 - - CASSYLGQGNTIYF TGTGCCAGCAGTTACTTGGGGCAAGGAAACACCATATATTTT
TRBJ2-3 TRBV20-1 - - CSALDRHTQYF TGCAGTGCTCTTGACAGACATACGCAGTATTTT
TRBJ2-2 TRBV7-3 - - CASSSTDTGELFF TGTGCCAGCAGCTCGACAGACACCGGGGAGCTGTTTTTT
TRBJ2-1 TRBV7-9 TRBD2 - CASSLYTSGSNEQFF TGTGCCAGCAGCTTATATACTAGCGGGAGTAATGAGCAGTTCTTC